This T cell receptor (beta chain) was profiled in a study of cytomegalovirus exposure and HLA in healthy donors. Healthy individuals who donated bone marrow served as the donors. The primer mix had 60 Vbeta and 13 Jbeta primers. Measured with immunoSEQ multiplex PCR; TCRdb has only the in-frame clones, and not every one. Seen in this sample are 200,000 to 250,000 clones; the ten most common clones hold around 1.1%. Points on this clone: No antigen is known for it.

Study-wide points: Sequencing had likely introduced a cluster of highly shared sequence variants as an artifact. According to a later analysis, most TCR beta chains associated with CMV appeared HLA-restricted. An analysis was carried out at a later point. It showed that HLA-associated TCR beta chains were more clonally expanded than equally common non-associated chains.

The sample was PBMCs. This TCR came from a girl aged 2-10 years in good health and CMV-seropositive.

In DNA form, the CDR3 reads TGTGCCAGCGGGGGGGGCTTAACTAGCACAGATACGCAGTATTTT. Encoded protein: CASGGGLTSTDTQYF. The chain is built from TRBV27 and TRBJ2-3, with D perhaps matching TRBD2 (7 bases). Trimming removed 8 bases at V and 0 bases at J, with 15 bases between. CDR1 is MNHEY and CDR2 is SMNVEV in the germline V gene (reference sequence). The CDR3 consists of 15 residues.